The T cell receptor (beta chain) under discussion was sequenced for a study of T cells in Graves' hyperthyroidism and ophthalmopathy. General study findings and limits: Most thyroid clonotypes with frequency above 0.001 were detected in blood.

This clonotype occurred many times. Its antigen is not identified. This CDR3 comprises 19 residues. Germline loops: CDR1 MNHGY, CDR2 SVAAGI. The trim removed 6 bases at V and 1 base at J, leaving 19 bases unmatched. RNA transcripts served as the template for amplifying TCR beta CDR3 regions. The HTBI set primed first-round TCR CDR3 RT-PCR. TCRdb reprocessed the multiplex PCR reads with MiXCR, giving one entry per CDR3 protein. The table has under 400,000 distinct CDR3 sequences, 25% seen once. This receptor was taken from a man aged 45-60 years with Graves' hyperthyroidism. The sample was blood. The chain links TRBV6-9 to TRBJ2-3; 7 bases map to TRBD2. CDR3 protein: CASRKKRDRVPVGTDTQYF. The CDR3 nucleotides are TGTGCCAGCAGAAAAAAGCGGGACCGGGTCCCTGTTGGCACAGATACGCAGTATTTT.